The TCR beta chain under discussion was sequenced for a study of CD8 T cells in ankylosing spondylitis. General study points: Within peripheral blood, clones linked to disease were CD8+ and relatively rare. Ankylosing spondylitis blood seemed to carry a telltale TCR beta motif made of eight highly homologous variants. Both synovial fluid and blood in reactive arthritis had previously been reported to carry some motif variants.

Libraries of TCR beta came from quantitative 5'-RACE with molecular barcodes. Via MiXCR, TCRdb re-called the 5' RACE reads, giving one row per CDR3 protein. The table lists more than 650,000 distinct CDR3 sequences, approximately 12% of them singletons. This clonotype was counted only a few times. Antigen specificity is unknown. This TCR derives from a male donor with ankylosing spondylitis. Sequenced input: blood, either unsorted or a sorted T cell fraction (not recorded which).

The chain's CDR3 is CASSGKGTSWGEQYF. The CDR3 bases are TGTGCCAGCAGCGGGAAGGGGACTAGCTGGGGCGAGCAGTACTTC. This chain links TRBV4-2 with TRBJ2-7; 9 positions agree with TRBD2. Germline lookup yields CDR1 LGHNA and CDR2 YNFKEQ. Unmatched junction bases numbered 11, after V lost 5 bases and J lost 6 bases. The CDR3 contains 15 residues.